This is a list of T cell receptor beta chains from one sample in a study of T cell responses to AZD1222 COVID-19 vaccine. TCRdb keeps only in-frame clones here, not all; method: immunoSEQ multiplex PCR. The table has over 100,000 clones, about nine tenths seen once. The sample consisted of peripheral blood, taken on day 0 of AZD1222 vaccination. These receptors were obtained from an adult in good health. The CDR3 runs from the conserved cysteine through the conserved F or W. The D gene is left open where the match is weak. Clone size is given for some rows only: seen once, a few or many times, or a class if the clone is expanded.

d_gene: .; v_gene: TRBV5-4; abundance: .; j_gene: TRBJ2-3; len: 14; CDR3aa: CASSLEIGGDTQYF; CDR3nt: TGTGCCAGCAGCTTGGAAATAGGCGGAGATACGCAGTATTTT
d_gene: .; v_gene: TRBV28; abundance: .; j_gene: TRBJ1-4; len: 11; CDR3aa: CASSPDEKLFF; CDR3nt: TGTGCCAGCAGTCCGGACGAAAAACTGTTTTTT
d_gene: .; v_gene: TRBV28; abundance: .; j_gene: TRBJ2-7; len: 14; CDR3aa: CASRPPGPLPEQYF; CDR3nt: TGTGCCAGCAGGCCCCCGGGACCTCTCCCCGAGCAGTACTTC
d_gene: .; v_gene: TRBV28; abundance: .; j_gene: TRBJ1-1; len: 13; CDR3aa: CASSSNRNTEAFF; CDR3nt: TGTGCCAGCAGCTCCAACAGGAACACTGAAGCTTTCTTT
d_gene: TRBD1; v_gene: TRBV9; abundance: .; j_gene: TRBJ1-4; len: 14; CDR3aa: CASSPTGAEGKLFF; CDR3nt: TGTGCCAGCAGCCCAACAGGGGCTGAAGGAAAACTGTTTTTT
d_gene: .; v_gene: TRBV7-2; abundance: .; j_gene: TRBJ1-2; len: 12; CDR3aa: CASSLGGFGYTF; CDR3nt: TGTGCCAGCAGCTTAGGAGGGTTTGGCTACACCTTC
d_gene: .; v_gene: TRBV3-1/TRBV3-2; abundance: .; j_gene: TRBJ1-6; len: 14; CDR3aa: CASSKTGTDTPLHF; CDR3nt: TGTGCCAGCAGCAAAACAGGGACTGATACACCCCTCCACTTT
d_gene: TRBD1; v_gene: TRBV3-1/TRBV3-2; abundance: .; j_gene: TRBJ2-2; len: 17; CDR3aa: CASSHERTGGASGELFF; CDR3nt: TGTGCCAGCAGCCACGAACGGACAGGGGGCGCGTCCGGGGAGCTGTTTTTT
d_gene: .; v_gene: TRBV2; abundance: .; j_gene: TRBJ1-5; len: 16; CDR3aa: CASSEAPGVSNQPQHF; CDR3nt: TGTGCCAGCAGTGAAGCGCCGGGGGTTAGCAATCAGCCCCAGCATTTT
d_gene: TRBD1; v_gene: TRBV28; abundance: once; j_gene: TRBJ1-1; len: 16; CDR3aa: CASSSRTGGANTEAFF; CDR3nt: TGTGCCAGCAGTTCGAGGACAGGGGGGGCGAACACTGAAGCTTTCTTT
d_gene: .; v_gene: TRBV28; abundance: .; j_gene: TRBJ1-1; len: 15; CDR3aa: CASRRIGIGHTEAFF; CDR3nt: TGTGCCAGCAGGCGAATCGGGATCGGTCACACTGAAGCTTTCTTT
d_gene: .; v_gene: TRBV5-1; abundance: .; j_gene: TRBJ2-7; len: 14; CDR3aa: CASSEDGGSPEQYF; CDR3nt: TGCGCCAGCAGCGAGGACGGTGGGAGCCCCGAGCAGTACTTC
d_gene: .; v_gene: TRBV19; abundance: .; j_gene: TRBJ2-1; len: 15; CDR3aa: CASSPQTVSYNEQFF; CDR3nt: TGTGCCAGTAGTCCCCAGACGGTCTCCTACAATGAGCAGTTCTTC
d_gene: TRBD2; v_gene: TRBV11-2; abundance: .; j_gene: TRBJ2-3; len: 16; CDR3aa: CASTLVGSGRGNTQYF; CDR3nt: TGTGCCAGCACCCTTGTAGGAAGCGGGAGGGGTAATACGCAGTATTTT
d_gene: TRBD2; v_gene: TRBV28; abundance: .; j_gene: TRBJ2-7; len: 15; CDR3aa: CASSLGGLAGDEQYF; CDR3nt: TGTGCCAGCAGTTTGGGAGGACTAGCGGGGGACGAGCAGTACTTC
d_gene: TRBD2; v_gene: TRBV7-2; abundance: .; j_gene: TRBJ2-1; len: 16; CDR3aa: CASSFETSYSYNEQFF; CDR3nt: TGTGCCAGCAGCTTCGAGACTAGCTACTCCTACAATGAGCAGTTCTTC
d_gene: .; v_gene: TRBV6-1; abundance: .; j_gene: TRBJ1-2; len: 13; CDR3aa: CASSDGASYGYTF; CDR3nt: TGTGCCAGCAGTGATGGAGCCTCCTATGGCTACACCTTC
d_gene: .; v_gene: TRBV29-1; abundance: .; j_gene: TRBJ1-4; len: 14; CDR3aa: CSATEAPTNEKLFF; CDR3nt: TGCAGCGCCACGGAGGCCCCAACTAATGAAAAACTGTTTTTT
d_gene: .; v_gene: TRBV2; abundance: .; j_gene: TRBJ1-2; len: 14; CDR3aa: CASRYRVGNYGYTF; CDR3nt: TGTGCCAGCAGGTACAGGGTCGGAAACTATGGCTACACCTTC
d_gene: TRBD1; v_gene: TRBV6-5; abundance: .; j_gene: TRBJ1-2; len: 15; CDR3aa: CASRGTTGGSYGYTF; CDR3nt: TGTGCCAGCAGGGGGACGACAGGGGGTTCCTATGGCTACACCTTC
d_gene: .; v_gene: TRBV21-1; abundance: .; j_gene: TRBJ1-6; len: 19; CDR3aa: CASSNVGQGKMFYNSPLHF; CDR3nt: TGTGCCAGCAGCAATGTGGGACAGGGAAAAATGTTCTATAATTCACCCCTCCACTTT
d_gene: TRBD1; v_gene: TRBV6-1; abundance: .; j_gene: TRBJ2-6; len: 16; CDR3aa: CASSEQGAHGANVLTF; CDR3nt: TGTGCCAGCAGTGAACAGGGGGCGCATGGGGCCAACGTCCTGACTTTC
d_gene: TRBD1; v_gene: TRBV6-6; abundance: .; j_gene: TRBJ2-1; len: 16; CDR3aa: CASSYPVGTARNEQFF; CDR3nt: TGTGCCAGCAGTTACCCGGTAGGGACAGCCAGAAATGAGCAGTTCTTC
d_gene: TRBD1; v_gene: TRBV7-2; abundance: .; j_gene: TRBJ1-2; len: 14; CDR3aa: CASSLEGTGYGYTF; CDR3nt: TGTGCCAGCAGCTTAGAGGGGACAGGGTATGGCTACACCTTC
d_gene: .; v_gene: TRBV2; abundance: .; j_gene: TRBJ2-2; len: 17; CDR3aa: CASSEAMGPMNTGELFF; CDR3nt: TGTGCCAGCAGTGAAGCTATGGGACCCATGAACACCGGGGAGCTGTTTTTT
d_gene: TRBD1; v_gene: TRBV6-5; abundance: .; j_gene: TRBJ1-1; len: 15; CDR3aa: CASSQTGSEGTEAFF; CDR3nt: TGTGCCAGCAGTCAGACAGGGAGTGAGGGCACTGAAGCTTTCTTT
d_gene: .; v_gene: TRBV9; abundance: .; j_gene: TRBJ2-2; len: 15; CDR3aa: CASSLGHSNTGELFF; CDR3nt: TGTGCCAGCAGCTTGGGACATTCGAACACCGGGGAGCTGTTTTTT
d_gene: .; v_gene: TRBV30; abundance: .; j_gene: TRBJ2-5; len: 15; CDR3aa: CAWSETGGKRETQYF; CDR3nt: TGTGCCTGGAGTGAGACTGGCGGGAAACGGGAGACCCAGTACTTC
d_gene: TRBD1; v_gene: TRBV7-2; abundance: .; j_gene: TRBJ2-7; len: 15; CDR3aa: CASSWRTGSTYEQYF; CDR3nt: TGTGCCAGCAGCTGGCGGACAGGGTCGACCTACGAGCAGTACTTC
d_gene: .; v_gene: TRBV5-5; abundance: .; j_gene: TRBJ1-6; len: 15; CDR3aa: CASSLQSRANSPLHF; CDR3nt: TGTGCCAGCAGCTTGCAATCCAGGGCGAATTCACCCCTCCACTTT
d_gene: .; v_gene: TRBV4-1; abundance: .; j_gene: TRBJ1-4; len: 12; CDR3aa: CASSQGGEKLFF; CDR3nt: TGCGCCAGCAGCCAGGGTGGTGAAAAACTGTTTTTT
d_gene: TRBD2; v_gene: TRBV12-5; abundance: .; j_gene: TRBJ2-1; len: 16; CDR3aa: CASGLGYGGTISEQFF; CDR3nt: TGTGCTAGTGGTTTGGGCTACGGGGGGACTATCAGTGAGCAGTTCTTC
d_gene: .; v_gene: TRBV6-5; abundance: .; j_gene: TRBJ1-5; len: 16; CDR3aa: CASSSMSPRVAQPQHF; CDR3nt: TGTGCCAGCAGTTCAATGTCGCCACGGGTTGCTCAGCCCCAGCATTTT
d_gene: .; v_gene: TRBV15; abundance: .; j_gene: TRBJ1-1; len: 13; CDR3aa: CATKGLLNTEAFF; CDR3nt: TGTGCCACTAAGGGACTTTTGAACACTGAAGCTTTCTTT
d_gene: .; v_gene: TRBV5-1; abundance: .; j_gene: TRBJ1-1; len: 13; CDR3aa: CASSLSTERRAFF; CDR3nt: TGCGCCAGCAGCTTGTCTACCGAGAGGAGGGCTTTCTTT
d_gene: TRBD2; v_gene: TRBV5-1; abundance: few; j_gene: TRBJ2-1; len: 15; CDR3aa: CASRVGLAGRNEQFF; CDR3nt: TGCGCCAGCAGAGTGGGACTAGCGGGGCGGAATGAGCAGTTCTTC
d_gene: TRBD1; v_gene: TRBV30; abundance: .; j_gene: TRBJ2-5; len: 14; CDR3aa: CAWQTGTGEETQYF; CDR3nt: TGTGCCTGGCAGACCGGGACAGGGGAAGAGACCCAGTACTTC
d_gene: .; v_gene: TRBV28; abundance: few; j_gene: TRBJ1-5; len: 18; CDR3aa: CASSALEQRGTDNQPQHF; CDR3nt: TGTGCCAGCAGTGCTCTGGAGCAGAGAGGAACCGACAATCAGCCCCAGCATTTT
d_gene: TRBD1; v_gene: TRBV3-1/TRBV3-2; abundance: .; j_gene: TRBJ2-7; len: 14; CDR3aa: CASSQATGGYEQYF; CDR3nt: TGTGCCAGCAGCCAAGCGACAGGGGGTTACGAGCAGTACTTC
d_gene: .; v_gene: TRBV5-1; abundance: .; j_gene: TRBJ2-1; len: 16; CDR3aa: CASSPRGGGLYNEQFF; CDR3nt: TGCGCCAGCAGCCCCCGGGGAGGGGGCCTCTACAATGAGCAGTTCTTC
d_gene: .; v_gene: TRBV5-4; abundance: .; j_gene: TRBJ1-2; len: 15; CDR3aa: CASSLGRGQEYGYTF; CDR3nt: TGTGCCAGCAGCTTGGGACGGGGGCAGGAATATGGCTACACCTTC
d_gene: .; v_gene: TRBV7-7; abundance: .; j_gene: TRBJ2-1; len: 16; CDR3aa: CASSLVGTTPYNEQFF; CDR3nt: TGTGCTAGCAGCCTAGTGGGGACAACCCCGTACAATGAGCAGTTCTTC
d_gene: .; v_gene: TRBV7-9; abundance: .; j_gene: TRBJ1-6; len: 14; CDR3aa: CASSLVLGGSPLHF; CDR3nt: TGTGCCAGCAGCTTAGTATTGGGAGGTTCACCCCTCCACTTT
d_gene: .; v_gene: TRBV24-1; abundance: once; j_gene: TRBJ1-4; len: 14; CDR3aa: CATSDTTPNEKLFF; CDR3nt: TGTGCCACCAGTGATACCACACCGAATGAAAAACTGTTTTTT
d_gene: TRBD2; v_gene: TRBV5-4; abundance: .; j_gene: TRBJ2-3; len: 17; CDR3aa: CASSSGRERGRPDTQYF; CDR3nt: TGTGCCAGCAGCTCGGGTAGGGAGCGGGGGAGGCCAGATACGCAGTATTTT
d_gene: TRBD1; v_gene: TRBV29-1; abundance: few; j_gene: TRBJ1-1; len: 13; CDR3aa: CSVATGGGTEAFF; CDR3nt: TGCAGCGTTGCTACAGGGGGAGGCACTGAAGCTTTCTTT
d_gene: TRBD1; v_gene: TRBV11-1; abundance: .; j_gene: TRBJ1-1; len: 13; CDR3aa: CASSYDREREAFF; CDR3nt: TGTGCCAGCAGCTACGACAGGGAGAGGGAAGCTTTCTTT
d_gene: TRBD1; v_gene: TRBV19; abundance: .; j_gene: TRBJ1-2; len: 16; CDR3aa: CASSMRRGGGNYGYTF; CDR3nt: TGTGCCAGTAGTATGAGGAGGGGAGGGGGCAACTATGGCTACACCTTC
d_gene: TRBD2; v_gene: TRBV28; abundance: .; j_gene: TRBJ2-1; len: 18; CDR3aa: CASRPSGTSGRRYNEQFF; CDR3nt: TGTGCCAGCAGGCCGTCCGGGACTAGCGGGAGGCGATACAATGAGCAGTTCTTC